The following is a T cell receptor (beta chain) sequence with its context. No antigen is known for it. Per germline, CDR1 KGHSH and CDR2 LQKENI. V lost 2 bases and J 0 bases, leaving 14 bases between the germline ends. This CDR3 region has 17 residues. These data come from a study of T cell repertoires in ileal Crohn's disease. Overall study: Median disease duration was approximately eight years; about 35% smoked at surgery. Postoperative therapy was given to about half: eleven to twelve thiopurines, 15 to 20 anti-TNF agents. General observations from the study: Sorted CD8 T cells held more high-frequency clones than CD4. Active smokers at surgery had more clonal expansions than non-smokers.

The assay was immunoSEQ multiplex PCR, and TCRdb's table has in-frame clones only and misses some. Of roughly 16,000 clones in the sample, more than 85% were seen once. The rearrangement uses TRBV18 and TRBJ1-3; perhaps TRBD1 as D (5 bases). Material for sequencing was ileal tissue. The source is an adult with Crohn's disease. Here the CDR3 DNA reads TGTGCCAGCTCACCAAGAGACAGCTATATCTCTGGAAACACCATATATTTT. Protein sequence: CASSPRDSYISGNTIYF.